Following are 17 T cell receptor beta chains from one sample sequenced in a study of cytomegalovirus exposure and HLA in healthy donors (dated by TCRdb to between 2016 and 2019). The receptor library was made with the immunoSEQ multiplex PCR assay. TCRdb limited this immuneACCESS table to in-frame rearrangements with V and J called. A share of clones is missing; checked studies link under half to unresolved V genes, and the rest is unexplained. In this sample the table shows roughly 45,000 clones, about 93% of which occur a single time. Roughly 8% of the sample rests with the top ten. Specimen: PBMCs. Receptors were obtained from a woman in her late teens or twenties in good health and CMV-seropositive.

Only one count was recorded for this clone. The chain uses TRBV18 and TRBJ2-3; 9 bases are shared with TRBD1. This CDR3 is built from 15 residues. With 6 bases clipped from V and 0 bases from J, the junction kept 4 bases outside the gene matches. Germline V gene data show CDR1 as KGHSH and CDR2 as LQKENI. This CDR3 reads CASSTGTGSTDTQYF. The CDR3 DNA follows: TGTGCCAGCTCCACCGGGACAGGGAGCACAGATACGCAGTATTTT.

This rearrangement joins TRBV6-1 to TRBJ2-7; D is uncertain. The CDR3 is 14 amino acids. The V gene's germline CDR1 is MNHNS and CDR2 SASEGT. Trimming stripped 8 bases from V and 7 bases from J, with 21 bases between. DNA of the CDR3: TGTGCCAGCCAAAAACATGAACAGTCCTGGGAGCAGTACTTC. Translation gives CASQKHEQSWEQYF.

The chain uses TRBV28 and TRBJ2-5; 12 bases are a match to TRBD2. The CDR3 totals 16 residues. The germline V gene encodes CDR1 MDHEN and CDR2 SYDVKM. Trimming removed 7 bases from V and 1 base from J; junction bases left unmatched: 7. The DNA for the CDR3 is TGTGCCAGCACCCTGGGACTAGCGGGCTTCCAAGAGACCCAGTACTTC. Its translation is CASTLGLAGFQETQYF.

The chain combines TRBV25-1 with TRBJ2-7; D perhaps matches TRBD1 (5 bases). The ends were cut back, 4 bases at V and 3 bases at J, with 10 bases in the middle. CDR1 MGHDK and CDR2 SYGVNS come from the germline V gene. The CDR3 is 13 amino acids. CDR3 sequence reads: CASSADSRYEQYF. Written as DNA, the CDR3 is TGTGCCAGCAGTGCCGACAGCCGCTACGAGCAGTACTTC.

V gene TRBV5-4 combines with J gene TRBJ2-7, with D possibly TRBD1 on 6 matching bases. Trimming took off 4 bases at V and 0 bases at J, with 11 bases between the two ends. This CDR3 comprises 14 residues. Germline-derived CDR1 and CDR2 are SGHNT and YYREEE (reference sequence). CDR3 nucleotides: TGTGCCAGCAGCCACCGACAGGACTCCTACGAGCAGTACTTC. Its translation: CASSHRQDSYEQYF.

This rearrangement joins TRBV29-1 to TRBJ2-7, with 7 bases lining up with TRBD1. Germline-derived CDR1 and CDR2 are SQVTM and ANQGSEA. The CDR3 contains 12 residues. The J segment lost 6 bases and the V segment lost 5 bases, leaving 7 bases of the junction unmatched. For the CDR3, the DNA is TGCAGCGTTACCGGGACAGATACCGAGCAGTACTTC. Protein sequence: CSVTGTDTEQYF.

The chain employs TRBV6-6 and TRBJ2-7; possibly TRBD2 for D (6 bases). The CDR3 sequence is 16 residues long. Per germline, CDR1 MNHNY and CDR2 SVGAGI (reference sequence). The ends were cut back, 3 bases at V and 0 bases at J, with 15 bases in the middle. The chain's CDR3 is CASSYGDSPPSYEQYF. CDR3 nucleotide sequence: TGTGCCAGCAGTTATGGGGACTCACCCCCCTCCTACGAGCAGTACTTC.

The chain has TRBV5-1 and TRBJ2-7, with D perhaps matching TRBD1 (6 bases). Germline-derived CDR1 and CDR2 are SGHRS and YFSETQ. Trimming cost V 3 bases and J 0 bases, with 19 bases left between them. CDR3 length equals 17 residues. In DNA form, the CDR3 reads TGCGCCAGCAGCTCGTCCGGGACAAGGGCCCCCTCCTACGAGCAGTACTTC. Translated: CASSSSGTRAPSYEQYF.

The rearrangement joins TRBV2 to TRBJ2-7; D possibly corresponds to TRBD1 (5 bases). The CDR3 is made up of 12 amino acids. The ends were cut back, 5 bases at V and 5 bases at J, with 10 bases in the middle. Germline V CDR1 and CDR2: SNHLY, FYNNEI. The DNA of the CDR3 is TGTGCCAGCAGTAATCAGGGCGACGAGCAGTACTTC. Its translation: CASSNQGDEQYF.

The chain carries TRBV6-1 and TRBJ1-2; 7 bases map to TRBD1. Germline V gene lookup returns CDR1 MNHNS and CDR2 SASEGT. V shed 8 bases and J 2 bases; nucleotides not matched to a gene: 2. The CDR3 spans 12 residues. The DNA for the CDR3 is TGTGCCAGCGGGACAGTAAACTATGGCTACACCTTC. The encoded protein is CASGTVNYGYTF.

The V call is TRBV6-5, the J call TRBJ1-1; unclear D gene. V was clipped by 1 base and J by 3 bases, with 15 bases between them. CDR3 length: 16 amino acids. The germline V gene has CDR1 MNHEY and CDR2 SVGAGI. The CDR3 DNA reads TGTGCCAGCAGTTACTATCCAGACCCGGAGGACACTGAAGCTTTCTTT. It specifies CASSYYPDPEDTEAFF.

This chain joins TRBV30 and TRBJ1-4; D unresolved. The germline V and J ends were trimmed by 0 bases and 7 bases, with 6 bases remaining between them. Looked up from germline, CDR1 is GTSNPN and CDR2 is SVGIG (reference sequence). The CDR3 runs 12 residues. The CDR3 DNA reads as TGTGCCTGGAGTGTAGGAGGTGAAAAACTGTTTTTT. Translated: CAWSVGGEKLFF.

This chain connects TRBV7-2 to TRBJ2-3, with 12 bases that match TRBD2. V gave up 1 base and J gave up 4 bases; unmatched junction bases: 12. The CDR3 runs to 19 residues. Germline CDR1 and CDR2: SGHTA and FQGNSA. In DNA form, the CDR3 reads TGTGCCAGCAGCTTAGATTTGTCTAGCGGGAGGGCCTTGTCAGATACGCAGTATTTT. As protein: CASSLDLSSGRALSDTQYF.

CDR3 sequence reads: CASSISSDRDGYTF. CDR3 sequence (DNA): TGTGCCAGTAGTATCTCCTCGGACAGGGATGGCTACACCTTC. The rearrangement links TRBV19 to TRBJ1-2, with 8 bases lining up with TRBD1. V dropped 3 bases and J dropped 6; count of bases not matched to a gene: 6. The germline V gene has CDR1 LNHDA and CDR2 SQIVND (reference sequence). The CDR3 spans 14 residues.

This sequence joins TRBV27 and TRBJ2-7; weak D call: TRBD1 (5 bases). Trimming removed 5 bases from V and 1 base from J, with 15 bases in between. The CDR3 length is 15 residues. Germline CDR1 MNHEY, CDR2 SMNVEV (reference sequence). As DNA, the CDR3 is TGTGCCAGCAGTGAAACCGACAGTGAATCCTACGAGCAGTACTTC. Protein sequence: CASSETDSESYEQYF.

The J gene is TRBJ1-1, the V gene TRBV7-3, with TRBD1 matching 9 bases. The CDR3 runs to 15 residues. Germline V gene lookup returns CDR1 SGHTA and CDR2 FQGTGA. Trimming took 5 bases from V and 5 from J; bases not matched to a gene: 9. The CDR3 region is CASSPSGTGKTEAFF. The CDR3 coding sequence is TGTGCCAGCAGCCCGAGTGGGACAGGGAAAACTGAAGCTTTCTTT.

V gene TRBV5-1 combines with J gene TRBJ2-7; 16 bases are a match to TRBD2. Unmatched junction bases numbered 5, after V lost 4 bases and J lost 4 bases. Germline V gene lookup returns CDR1 SGHRS and CDR2 YFSETQ. This CDR3 comprises 16 residues. CDR3 in amino acids: CASSMGLAGGRYEQYF. CDR3 DNA sequence: TGCGCCAGCAGCATGGGACTAGCGGGAGGGCGGTACGAGCAGTACTTC.